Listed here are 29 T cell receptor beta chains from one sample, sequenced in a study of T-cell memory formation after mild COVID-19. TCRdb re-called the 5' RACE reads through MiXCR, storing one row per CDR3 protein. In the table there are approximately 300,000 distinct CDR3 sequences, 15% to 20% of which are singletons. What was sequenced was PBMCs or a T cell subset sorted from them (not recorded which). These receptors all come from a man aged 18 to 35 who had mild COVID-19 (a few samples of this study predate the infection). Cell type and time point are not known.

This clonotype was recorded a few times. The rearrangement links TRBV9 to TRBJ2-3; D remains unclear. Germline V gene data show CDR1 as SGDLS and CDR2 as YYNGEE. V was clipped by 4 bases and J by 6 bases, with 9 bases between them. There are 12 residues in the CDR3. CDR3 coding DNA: TGTGCCAGCAGCCCCCTCCCCGATACGCAGTATTTT. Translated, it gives CASSPLPDTQYF.

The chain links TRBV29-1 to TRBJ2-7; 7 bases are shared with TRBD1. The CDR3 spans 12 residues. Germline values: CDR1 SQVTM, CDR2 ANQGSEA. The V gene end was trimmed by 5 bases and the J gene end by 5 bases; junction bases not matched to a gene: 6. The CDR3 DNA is TGCAGCGTTCTTGACAGGGACCACGAGCAGTACTTC. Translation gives CSVLDRDHEQYF.

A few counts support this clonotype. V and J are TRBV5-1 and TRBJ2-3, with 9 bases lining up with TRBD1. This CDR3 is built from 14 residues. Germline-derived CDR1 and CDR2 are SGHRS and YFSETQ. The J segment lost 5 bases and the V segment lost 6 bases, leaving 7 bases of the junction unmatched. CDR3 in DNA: TGCGCCAGCACCCCGACAGGGGGAGGAGATACGCAGTATTTT. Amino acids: CASTPTGGGDTQYF.

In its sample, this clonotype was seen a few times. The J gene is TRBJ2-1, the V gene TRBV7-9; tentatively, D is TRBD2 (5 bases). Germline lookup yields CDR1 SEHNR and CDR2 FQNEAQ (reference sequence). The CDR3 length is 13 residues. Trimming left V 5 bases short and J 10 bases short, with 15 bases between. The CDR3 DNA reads TGTGCCAGCAGCCTGCCCCGGGAAAGGGAGCAGTTCTTC. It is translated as CASSLPREREQFF. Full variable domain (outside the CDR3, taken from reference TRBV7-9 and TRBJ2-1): DTGVSQNPRHKITKRGQNVTFRCDPISEHNRLYWYRQTLGQGPEFLTYFQNEAQLEKSRLLSDRFSAERPKGSFSTLEIQRTEQGDSAMYLCASSLPREREQFFGPGTRLTVL.

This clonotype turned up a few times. The CDR3 sequence is CASSYGRLGTGELFF. The CDR3 bases are TGTGCCAGCAGTTACGGGCGGTTGGGCACCGGGGAGCTGTTTTTT. This rearrangement joins TRBV6-5 to TRBJ2-2; D gene ambiguous. The CDR3 spans 15 residues. V was shortened by 2 bases and J by 4 bases, with 11 bases between the two germline ends. CDR1 and CDR2 from the germline V gene are MNHEY and SVGAGI.

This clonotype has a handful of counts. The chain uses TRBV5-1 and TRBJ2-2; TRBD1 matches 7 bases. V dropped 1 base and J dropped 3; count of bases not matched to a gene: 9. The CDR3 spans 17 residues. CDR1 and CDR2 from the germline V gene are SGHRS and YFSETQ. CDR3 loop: CASSLRAVGGDTGELFF. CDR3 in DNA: TGCGCCAGCAGCTTGAGGGCGGTAGGGGGCGACACCGGGGAGCTGTTTTTT.

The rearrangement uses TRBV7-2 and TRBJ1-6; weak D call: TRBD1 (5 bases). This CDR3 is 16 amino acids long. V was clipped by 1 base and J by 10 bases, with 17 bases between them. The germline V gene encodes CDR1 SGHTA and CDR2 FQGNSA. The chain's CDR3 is CASSLGPGKGGSPLHF. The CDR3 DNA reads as TGTGCCAGCAGCTTAGGTCCAGGGAAGGGTGGCTCACCCCTCCACTTT. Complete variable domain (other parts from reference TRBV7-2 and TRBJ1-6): GAGVSQSPSNKVTEKGKDVELRCDPISGHTALYWYRQSLGQGLEFLIYFQGNSAPDKSGLPSDRFSAERTGGSVSTLTIQRTQQEDSAVYLCASSLGPGKGGSPLHFGNGTRLTVT.

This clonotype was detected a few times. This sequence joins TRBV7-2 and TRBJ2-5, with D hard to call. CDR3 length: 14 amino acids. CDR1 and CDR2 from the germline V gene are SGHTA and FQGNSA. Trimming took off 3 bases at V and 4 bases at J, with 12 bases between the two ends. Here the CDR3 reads CASSFSRSLETQYF. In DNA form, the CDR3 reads TGTGCCAGCAGCTTTTCCCGCAGCTTAGAGACCCAGTACTTC.

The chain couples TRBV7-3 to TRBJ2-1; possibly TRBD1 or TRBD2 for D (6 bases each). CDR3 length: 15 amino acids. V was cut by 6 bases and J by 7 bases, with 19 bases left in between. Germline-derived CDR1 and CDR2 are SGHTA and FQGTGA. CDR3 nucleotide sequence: TGTGCCAGCAGTCCAAATAGGGGGGCATGGAATGAGCAGTTCTTC. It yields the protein CASSPNRGAWNEQFF. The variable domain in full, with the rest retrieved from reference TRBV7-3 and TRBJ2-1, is GAGVSQTPSNKVTEKGKYVELRCDPISGHTALYWYRQSLGQGPEFLIYFQGTGAADDSGLPNDRFFAVRPEGSVSTLKIQRTERGDSAVYLCASSPNRGAWNEQFFGPGTRLTVL.

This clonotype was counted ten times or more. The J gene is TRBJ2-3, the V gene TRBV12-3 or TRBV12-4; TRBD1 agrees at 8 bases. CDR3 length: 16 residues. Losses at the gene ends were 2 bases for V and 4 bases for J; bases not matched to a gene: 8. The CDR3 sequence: CASSLWGAGGADTQYF. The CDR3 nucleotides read TGTGCCAGCAGTTTATGGGGTGCAGGGGGCGCAGATACGCAGTATTTT.

CDR3 amino acids: CASSSFGQSNYGYTF. In nucleotides, the CDR3 is TGTGCCAGCAGCTCCTTCGGACAGTCTAACTATGGCTACACCTTC. V is TRBV5-4 and J is TRBJ1-2; a weak D match, TRBD1 (6 bases). Germline assignment: CDR1 SGHNT and CDR2 YYREEE (reference sequence). Trimming stripped 3 bases from V and 0 bases from J, with 12 bases between. The CDR3 runs to 15 residues.

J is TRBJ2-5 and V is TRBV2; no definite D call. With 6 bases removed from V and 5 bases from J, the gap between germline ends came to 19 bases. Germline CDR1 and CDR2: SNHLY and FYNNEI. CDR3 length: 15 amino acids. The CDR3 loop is CASSPLDRTWETQYF. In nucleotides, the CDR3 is TGTGCCAGCAGCCCCCTCGACCGCACCTGGGAGACCCAGTACTTC.

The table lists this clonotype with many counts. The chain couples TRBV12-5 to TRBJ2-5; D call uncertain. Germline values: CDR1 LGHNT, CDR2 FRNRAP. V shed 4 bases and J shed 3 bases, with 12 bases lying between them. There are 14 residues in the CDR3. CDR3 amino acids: CASGSRPLEETQYF. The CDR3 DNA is TGTGCTAGTGGTTCCCGACCCCTGGAAGAGACCCAGTACTTC.

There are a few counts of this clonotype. The CDR3 DNA reads TGTGCCAGCAGTGATCGTGGTCACAATGAGCAGTTCTTC. This translates into CASSDRGHNEQFF. J is TRBJ2-1 and V is TRBV2; D is ambiguous. CDR1 is SNHLY and CDR2 is FYNNEI in the germline V gene. Trimming took off 3 bases at V and 5 bases at J, with 8 bases between the two ends. CDR3 length equals 13 residues.

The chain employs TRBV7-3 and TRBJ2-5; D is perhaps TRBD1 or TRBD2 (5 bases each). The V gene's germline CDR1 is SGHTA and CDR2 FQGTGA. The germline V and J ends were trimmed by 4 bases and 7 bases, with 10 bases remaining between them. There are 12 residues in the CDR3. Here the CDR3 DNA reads TGTGCCAGCAGCTCTTTTGGGGGGACCCAGTACTTC. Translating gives CASSSFGGTQYF.

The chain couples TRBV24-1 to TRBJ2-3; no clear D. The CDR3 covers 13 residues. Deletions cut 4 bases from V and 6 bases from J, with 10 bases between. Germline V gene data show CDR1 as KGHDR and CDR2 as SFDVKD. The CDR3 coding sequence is TGTGCCACCAGTGACAACTTAGGGGATACGCAGTATTTT. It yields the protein CATSDNLGDTQYF.

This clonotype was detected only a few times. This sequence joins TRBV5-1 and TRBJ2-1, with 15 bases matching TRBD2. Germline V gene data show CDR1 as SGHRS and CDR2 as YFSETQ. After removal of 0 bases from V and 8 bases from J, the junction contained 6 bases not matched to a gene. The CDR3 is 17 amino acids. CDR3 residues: CASSLEGLAGGMDEQFF. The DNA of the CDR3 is TGCGCCAGCAGCTTGGAGGGACTAGCGGGGGGCATGGATGAGCAGTTCTTC.

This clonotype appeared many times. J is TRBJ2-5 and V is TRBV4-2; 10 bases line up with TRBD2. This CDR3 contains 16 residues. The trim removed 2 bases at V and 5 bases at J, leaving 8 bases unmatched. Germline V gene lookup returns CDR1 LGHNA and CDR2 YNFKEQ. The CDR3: CASSQLSGGAAETQYF. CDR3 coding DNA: TGTGCCAGCAGCCAATTGAGCGGGGGGGCCGCCGAGACCCAGTACTTC.

Written as DNA, the CDR3 is TGTGCCAGCAGCCCCCGGGGGCCCACCGGGGAGCTGTTTTTT. This sequence encodes CASSPRGPTGELFF. The chain links TRBV9 to TRBJ2-2, with D perhaps assigned TRBD1 or TRBD2 (6 bases each). CDR1 and CDR2 (germline): SGDLS, YYNGEE. The CDR3 totals 14 residues. V was cut by 4 bases and J by 4 bases, with 11 bases left in between.

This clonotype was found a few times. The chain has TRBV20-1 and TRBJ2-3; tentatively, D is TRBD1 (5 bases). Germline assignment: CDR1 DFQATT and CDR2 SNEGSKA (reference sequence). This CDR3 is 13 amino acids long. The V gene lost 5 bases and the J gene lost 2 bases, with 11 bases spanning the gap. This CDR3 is CSAARQYTDTQYF. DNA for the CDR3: TGCAGTGCTGCACGACAGTACACAGATACGCAGTATTTT.

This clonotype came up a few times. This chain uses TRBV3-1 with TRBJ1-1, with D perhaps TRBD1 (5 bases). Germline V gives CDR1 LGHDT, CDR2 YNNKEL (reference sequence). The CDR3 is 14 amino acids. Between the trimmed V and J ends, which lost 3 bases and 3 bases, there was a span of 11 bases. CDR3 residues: CASSHHGDDTEAFF. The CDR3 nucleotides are TGTGCCAGCAGCCATCACGGGGACGACACTGAAGCTTTCTTT.

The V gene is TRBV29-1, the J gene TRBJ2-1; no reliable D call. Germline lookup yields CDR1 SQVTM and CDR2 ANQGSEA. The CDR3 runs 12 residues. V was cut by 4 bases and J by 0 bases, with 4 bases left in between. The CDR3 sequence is CSVGISYNEQFF. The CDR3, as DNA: TGCAGCGTTGGTATCTCCTACAATGAGCAGTTCTTC.

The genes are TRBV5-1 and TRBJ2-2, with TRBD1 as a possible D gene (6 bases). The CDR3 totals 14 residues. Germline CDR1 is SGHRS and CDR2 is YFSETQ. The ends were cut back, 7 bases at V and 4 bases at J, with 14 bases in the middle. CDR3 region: CASRDNLATGELFF. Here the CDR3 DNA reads TGCGCCAGCCGGGACAACTTGGCCACCGGGGAGCTGTTTTTT. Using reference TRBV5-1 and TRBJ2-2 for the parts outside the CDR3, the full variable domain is KAGVTQTPRYLIKTRGQQVTLSCSPISGHRSVSWYQQTPGQGLQFLFEYFSETQRNKGNFPGRFSGRQFSNSRSEMNVSTLELGDSALYLCASRDNLATGELFFGEGSRLTVL.

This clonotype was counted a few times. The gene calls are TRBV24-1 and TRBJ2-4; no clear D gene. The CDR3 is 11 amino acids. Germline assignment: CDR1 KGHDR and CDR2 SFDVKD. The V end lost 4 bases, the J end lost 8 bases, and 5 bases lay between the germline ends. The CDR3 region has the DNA TGTGCCACCAGTGACCAATACATTCAGTACTTC. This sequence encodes CATSDQYIQYF.

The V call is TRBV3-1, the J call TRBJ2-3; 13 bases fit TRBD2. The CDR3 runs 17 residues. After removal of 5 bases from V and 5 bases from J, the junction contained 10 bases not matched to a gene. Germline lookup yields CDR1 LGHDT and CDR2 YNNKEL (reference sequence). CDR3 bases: TGTGCCAGCAGCTCCCAACTAGCGGGGGGGCCTTTAGATACGCAGTATTTT. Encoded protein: CASSSQLAGGPLDTQYF.

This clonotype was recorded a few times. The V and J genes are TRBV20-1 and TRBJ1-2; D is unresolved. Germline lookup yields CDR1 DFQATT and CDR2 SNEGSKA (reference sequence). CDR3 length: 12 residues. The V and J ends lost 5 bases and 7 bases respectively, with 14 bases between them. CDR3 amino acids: CSAYYSARGYTF. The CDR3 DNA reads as TGCAGTGCTTACTACAGTGCACGTGGCTACACCTTC.

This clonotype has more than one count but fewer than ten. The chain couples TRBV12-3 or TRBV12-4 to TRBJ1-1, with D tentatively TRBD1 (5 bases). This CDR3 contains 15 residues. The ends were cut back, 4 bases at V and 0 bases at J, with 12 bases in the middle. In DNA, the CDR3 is TGTGCCAGCAGTTCCCCTGGGGGACTGAACACTGAAGCTTTCTTT. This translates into CASSSPGGLNTEAFF.

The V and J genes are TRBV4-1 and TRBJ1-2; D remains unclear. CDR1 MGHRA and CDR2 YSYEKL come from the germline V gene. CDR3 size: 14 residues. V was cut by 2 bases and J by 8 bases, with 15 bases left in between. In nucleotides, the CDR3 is TGCGCCAGCAGCCAACCTCTTTGGGGTGGGGGCTACACCTTC. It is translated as CASSQPLWGGGYTF.

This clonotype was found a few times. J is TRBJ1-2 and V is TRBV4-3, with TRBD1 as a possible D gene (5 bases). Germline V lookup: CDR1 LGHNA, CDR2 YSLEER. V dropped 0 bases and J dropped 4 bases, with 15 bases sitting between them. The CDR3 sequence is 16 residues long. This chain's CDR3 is CASSQDSSGRGYGYTF. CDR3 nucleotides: TGCGCCAGCAGCCAAGATTCTTCCGGGAGGGGCTATGGCTACACCTTC.